Following are 7 T cell receptor beta chains from one sample sequenced in a study of cytomegalovirus exposure and HLA in healthy donors. Researchers ran the PCR with 60 Vbeta and 13 Jbeta primers. Profiling relied on immunoSEQ multiplex PCR, and the TCRdb table lists in-frame clones only, not all of them. Here the sample spans 90,000 to 100,000 clones, approximately 76% being singletons. The source material was PBMCs. Every receptor here comes from a woman in her sixties in good health and CMV-seropositive.

In its sample, this clone was seen once. The gene calls are TRBV2 and TRBJ1-1; D is uncertain. The CDR3 extends over 15 amino acids. The V and J ends lost 6 bases and 0 bases respectively, with 14 bases between them. Germline CDR1 reads SNHLY; CDR2 reads FYNNEI. For the CDR3, the DNA is TGTGCCAGCAGAAGTGAGGGTAGGCTGAACACTGAAGCTTTCTTT. Amino acids: CASRSEGRLNTEAFF.

The rearrangement links TRBV7-9 to TRBJ2-5; D remains ambiguous. The J call may be incorrect, as the DNA end agrees better with TRBJ2-7. The germline V gene has CDR1 SEHNR and CDR2 FQNEAQ (reference sequence). The CDR3 extends over 12 amino acids. The DNA for the CDR3 is TGTGCCAGCAGCTACACTATCCACGAGCAGTACTTC. Protein sequence: CASSYTIHEQYF.

This clone was seen a few times. V usage is TRBV4-2 and J usage is TRBJ2-3; D not resolved. V lost 0 bases to trimming and J lost 15 bases, with 16 bases between them. Germline CDR1 reads LGHNA; CDR2 reads YNFKEQ. CDR3 length: 13 residues. The CDR3 bases are TGTGCCAGCAGCCAAGATTTGGTCCGGGTTTGTTATTTT. Amino acid sequence: CASSQDLVRVCYF.

As for this clone: One junction end disagrees with the germline gene, perhaps due to a read error. This chain joins TRBV7-2 and TRBJ2-7, with 7 nucleotides matching TRBD2. There are 16 residues in the CDR3. Germline V lookup: CDR1 SGHTA, CDR2 FQGNSA. CDR3 sequence reads: CASSPGAGKRSYGQYF. Here the CDR3 DNA reads TGTGCCAGCAGCCCAGGAGCGGGAAAGAGGTCCTACGGGCAGTACTTC.

The chain combines TRBV7-2 with TRBJ1-5; D not resolved. CDR1 is SGHTA and CDR2 is FQGNSA in the germline V gene. V lost 2 bases and J lost 2, with 10 bases in between. The CDR3 is 15 residues long. For the CDR3, the DNA is TGTGCCAGCAGCTTAAGGAATCAGGGCAATCAGCCCCAGCATTTT. Protein sequence: CASSLRNQGNQPQHF.

The chain joins TRBV11-2 to TRBJ1-1; tentative D call: TRBD1 (6 bases). This CDR3 has 14 residues. Germline CDR1 is SGHAT and CDR2 is FQNNGV. V was shortened by 1 base and J by 5 bases, with 11 bases between the two germline ends. CDR3 in amino acids: CASSLVQGATEAFF. CDR3 nucleotides: TGTGCCAGCAGCTTAGTACAGGGAGCAACTGAAGCTTTCTTT.

The chain uses TRBV6-5 and TRBJ2-7; possibly TRBD1 for D (6 bases). The CDR3 has 13 residues. V lost 4 bases to trimming and J lost 2 bases, with 9 bases between them. CDR1 is MNHEY, CDR2 SVGAGI, per germline. This chain's CDR3 is CASSLQGPYEQYF. In DNA form, the CDR3 reads TGTGCCAGCAGTTTACAGGGCCCCTACGAGCAGTACTTC.